Sequencing of this T cell receptor (beta chain) was carried out in a study of response to subunit inactivated influenza vaccine. MiXCR was run by TCRdb on the RT-PCR reads, yielding one entry per CDR3 protein. Here the sample spans roughly 700,000 distinct CDR3 sequences, more than 15% being singletons. In its sample, this clonotype was seen a few times. The target antigen is unknown. General study findings and limits: A suggestion made by the authors is that each seasonal influenza vaccination recruits few new T cells.

The sample here was PBMCs from blood, taken approximately 13 days after vaccination. This TCR was sampled from a man aged 45-65 years who received an inactivated influenza vaccine.

The CDR3 protein is CASSLELVSTYNEQFF. CDR3 DNA: TGTGCCAGCAGCCTAGAATTAGTTTCGACCTACAATGAGCAGTTCTTC. V usage is TRBV7-6 and J usage is TRBJ2-1; D call uncertain. This CDR3 is 16 amino acids long. The germline V gene encodes CDR1 SGHVS and CDR2 FNYEAQ. V lost 5 bases and J lost 2, with 16 bases in between.